These 24 T cell receptor beta chains originate from one sample sequenced in a study of cytomegalovirus exposure and HLA in healthy donors. Amplification used 60 Vbeta primers and 13 Jbeta primers. Profiling relied on immunoSEQ multiplex PCR, and the TCRdb table lists in-frame clones only, not all of them. Here the sample spans 200,000 to 250,000 clones, over 80% being singletons. Input material: PBMCs. These receptor sequences come from a boy aged 2 to 9 in good health and CMV-seronegative.

V and J are TRBV19 and TRBJ2-7; 13 bases line up with TRBD2. Germline-derived CDR1 and CDR2 are LNHDA and SQIVND (reference sequence). The CDR3 has 14 amino acids. V trimming: 5 bases; J trimming: 7 bases; junction bases outside the gene matches: 5. The CDR3 DNA is TGTGCCAGTAGTTGGACTAGCGGGAGTGGTGAGCAGTACTTC. As protein: CASSWTSGSGEQYF.

The chain joins TRBV30 to TRBJ1-4; TRBD1 aligns across 8 bases. The CDR3 is 14 amino acids. With 3 bases clipped from V and 7 bases from J, the junction kept 7 bases outside the gene matches. The germline V gene encodes CDR1 GTSNPN and CDR2 SVGIG (reference sequence). Written as DNA, the CDR3 is TGTGCCTGGAGGTCAACAGGGGGAGGTGAAAAACTGTTTTTT. Translating gives CAWRSTGGGEKLFF.

This clone was recorded only once. CDR3 region: CASSSVNSPQVHEQYF. The CDR3 nucleotides read TGCGCCAGCAGCTCGGTAAATTCACCCCAGGTCCACGAGCAGTACTTC. The chain is built from TRBV5-1 and TRBJ2-7; the D is unclear. Germline CDR1 SGHRS, CDR2 YFSETQ. V lost 3 bases and J 5 bases, leaving 21 bases between the germline ends. CDR3 length: 16 amino acids.

The chain uses TRBV19 and TRBJ1-1; 8 bases agree with TRBD1. The CDR3 totals 15 residues. The germline V gene has CDR1 LNHDA and CDR2 SQIVND (reference sequence). Trimming took 8 bases from V and 2 from J; bases not matched to a gene: 10. The CDR3 spells CASGDRGKFNTEAFF. The CDR3 nucleotides are TGTGCCAGTGGCGACAGGGGAAAGTTTAACACTGAAGCTTTCTTT.

The chain has TRBV15 and TRBJ1-5, with D possibly matching TRBD1 (5 bases). Germline V CDR1 and CDR2: LNHNV, YYDKDF (reference sequence). This CDR3 has 14 residues. The ends were cut back, 0 bases at V and 7 bases at J, with 10 bases in the middle. The DNA of the CDR3 is TGTGCCACCAGCAGAGATTTGGGGGGGCAGCCCCAGCATTTT. Protein: CATSRDLGGQPQHF.

This chain uses TRBV5-1 with TRBJ1-2; 7 nucleotides line up with TRBD1. Looked up from germline, CDR1 is SGHRS and CDR2 is YFSETQ. The V gene end was trimmed by 4 bases and the J gene end by 2 bases; junction bases not matched to a gene: 2. This CDR3 spans 13 amino acids. CDR3 region: CASSRGQNYGYTF. The CDR3, as DNA: TGCGCCAGCAGCCGGGGACAGAACTATGGCTACACCTTC.

The CDR3 protein is CASSVRQGGAGELFF. CDR3 bases: TGTGCCAGCAGTGTTCGACAGGGGGGGGCCGGGGAGCTGTTTTTT. The chain is built from TRBV6-1 and TRBJ2-2; 9 bases agree with TRBD1. CDR3 length: 15 residues. Trimming removed 4 bases from V and 6 bases from J; junction bases left unmatched: 6. Germline values: CDR1 MNHNS, CDR2 SASEGT.

The chain links TRBV5-6 to TRBJ2-5; D remains ambiguous. The V gene's germline CDR1 is SGHDT and CDR2 YYEEEE. V was cut by 0 bases and J by 2 bases, with 11 bases left in between. This CDR3 has 15 residues. CDR3 in DNA: TGTGCCAGCAGCTTGGCCGGTATAGCACAAGAGACCCAGTACTTC. This codes for CASSLAGIAQETQYF.

V usage is TRBV6-1 and J usage is TRBJ1-1; 9 nucleotides match TRBD1. This CDR3 is 16 amino acids long. Germline V gives CDR1 MNHNS, CDR2 SASEGT. The V segment lost 3 bases and the J segment 5 bases; nucleotides outside the gene matches: 10. DNA for the CDR3: TGTGCCAGCAGTGATGGGCCTACAGGGGGCCGAACTGAAGCTTTCTTT. Its translation is CASSDGPTGGRTEAFF.

This chain uses TRBV27 with TRBJ2-3; a weak D match, TRBD2 (5 bases). This CDR3 has 16 amino acids. V was clipped by 1 base and J by 4 bases, with 15 bases between them. Germline V gives CDR1 MNHEY, CDR2 SMNVEV (reference sequence). CDR3 nucleotides: TGTGCCAGCAGTTTATATCTAGCCGAGGTGGCAGATACGCAGTATTTT. Amino acids: CASSLYLAEVADTQYF.

This chain uses TRBV20-1 with TRBJ2-7; D is unresolved. This CDR3 has 11 residues. CDR1 DFQATT and CDR2 SNEGSKA come from the germline V gene (reference sequence). Deletions cut 6 bases from V and 3 bases from J, with 9 bases between. Here the CDR3 DNA reads TGCAGTGCACTCCTCGGCTACGAGCAGTACTTC. Translated: CSALLGYEQYF.

This rearrangement joins TRBV2 to TRBJ2-3, with 7 bases identical to TRBD1. The CDR3 is 13 amino acids. V gave up 11 bases and J gave up 1 base; unmatched junction bases: 6. The V gene's germline CDR1 is SNHLY and CDR2 FYNNEI. The CDR3 sequence: CAGQAGRTDTQYF. The CDR3 nucleotides are TGTGCCGGACAGGCGGGCCGCACAGATACGCAGTATTTT.

CDR3 sequence: CASGTSGGQETQYF. The CDR3 DNA reads as TGTGCCTCCGGGACTAGCGGGGGACAAGAGACCCAGTACTTC. The chain is built from TRBV10-3 and TRBJ2-5; 14 bases are shared with TRBD2. This CDR3 is built from 14 residues. Germline CDR1 and CDR2: ENHRY and SYGVKD. Trimming cost V 11 bases and J 2 bases; bases outside gene matches: 4.

The J gene is TRBJ2-7, the V gene TRBV6-1; D gene ambiguous. The V end lost 5 bases, the J end lost 6 bases, and 5 bases lay between the germline ends. Per the germline V gene, CDR1 is MNHNS and CDR2 is SASEGT. The CDR3 is 10 amino acids. Written as DNA, the CDR3 is TGTGCCAGCAGTCGGGTCGAGCAGTACTTC. It translates to CASSRVEQYF.

The J gene is TRBJ1-1, the V gene TRBV6-5; 8 bases fit TRBD1. This CDR3 has 13 residues. J lost 11 bases, V lost 5 bases, and 10 bases had no gene match. The germline gives CDR1 MNHEY, CDR2 SVGAGI. As DNA, the CDR3 is TGTGCCAGCAGTCAAGTGACAGGGGAAGAGGCTTTCTTT. Residues: CASSQVTGEEAFF.

The V gene is TRBV5-6, the J gene TRBJ2-3; 12 nucleotides match TRBD2. The J segment lost 4 bases and the V segment lost 4 bases, leaving 10 bases of the junction unmatched. Germline V lookup: CDR1 SGHDT, CDR2 YYEEEE. The CDR3 is made up of 17 amino acids. The CDR3 coding sequence is TGTGCCAGCAGCCCCCGGACTAGCGGGAAGTTGTCAGATACGCAGTATTTT. It codes for CASSPRTSGKLSDTQYF.

This chain connects TRBV10-1 to TRBJ2-7, with 9 nucleotides matching TRBD1. The CDR3 runs 13 residues. V dropped 2 bases and J dropped 7; count of bases not matched to a gene: 3. CDR1 and CDR2 from the germline V gene are WNHNN and SYGVQD (reference sequence). CDR3 in amino acids: CASSEGTGKEQYF. Written as DNA, the CDR3 is TGCGCCAGCAGTGAGGGGACAGGGAAAGAGCAGTACTTC.

Details on this clone: Compared with germline, one end of the junction differs, possibly owing to a read error. This chain joins TRBV5-1 and TRBJ2-7, with D perhaps TRBD1 (6 bases). The CDR3 spans 14 residues. CDR1 is SGHRS, CDR2 YFSETQ, per germline. In nucleotides, the CDR3 is TGCGCCAGAAGCTACCGGGACAAGTATTACGAGCAGTACTTC. This translates into CARSYRDKYYEQYF. Complete variable domain (other parts from reference TRBV5-1 and TRBJ2-7): KAGVTQTPRYLIKTRGQQVTLSCSPISGHRSVSWYQQTPGQGLQFLFEYFSETQRNKGNFPGRFSGRQFSNSRSEMNVSTLELGDSALYLCARSYRDKYYEQYFGPGTRLTVT.

The gene calls are TRBV20-1 and TRBJ1-2; TRBD1 might be the D (5 bases). Germline CDR1 DFQATT, CDR2 SNEGSKA (reference sequence). The CDR3 has 11 residues. The CDR3 spells CSSGREYGYTF. The CDR3 region has the DNA TGCAGCTCAGGGAGGGAGTATGGCTACACCTTC.

The chain has TRBV6-6 and TRBJ1-5; 12 bases are shared with TRBD1. In germline, CDR1 is MNHNY, CDR2 SVGAGI (reference sequence). V lost 5 bases to trimming and J lost 7 bases; unmatched junction nucleotides: 3. This CDR3 contains 14 residues. CDR3 region: CASSTGTGGQPQHF. The CDR3 nucleotides read TGTGCCAGCAGTACCGGGACAGGGGGCCAGCCCCAGCATTTT.

The chain joins TRBV6-7 to TRBJ2-7; tentative D call: TRBD2 (7 bases). TRBV6-7 is recorded as an ORF, its role being uncertain. V lost 5 bases, J lost 5 bases, and 19 bases lay in between. This CDR3 has 15 residues. The CDR3 nucleotides are TGTGCCAGCAGTCAAATTGAGGGAGGGGGGAACGAGCAGTACTTC. It specifies CASSQIEGGGNEQYF.

CDR3 protein: CAWAGGSYNEQFF. The CDR3, as DNA: TGTGCCTGGGCAGGGGGCTCCTACAATGAGCAGTTCTTC. The chain combines TRBV30 with TRBJ2-1, with TRBD1 identical over 7 bases. Germline assignment: CDR1 GTSNPN and CDR2 SVGIG (reference sequence). This CDR3 region has 13 residues. J was trimmed by 0 bases and V by 5 bases; bases with no gene match: 1.

This clone appeared a single time. The J gene is TRBJ2-3, the V gene TRBV9; D is ambiguous. Looked up from germline, CDR1 is SGDLS and CDR2 is YYNGEE. Trimming shortened V by 3 bases and J by 4 bases, and 6 bases separated the two germline ends. The CDR3 sequence is 12 residues long. The CDR3 DNA sequence: TGTGCCAGCAGCGCCACTTCAGATACGCAGTATTTT. This sequence encodes CASSATSDTQYF.

The chain recombines TRBV25-1 with TRBJ1-6, with D hard to call. V was trimmed by 1 base and J by 7 bases, leaving 14 bases between them. Germline values: CDR1 MGHDK, CDR2 SYGVNS. This CDR3 contains 16 residues. CDR3 residues: CASSEFGNTPNSPLHF. As DNA, the CDR3 is TGTGCCAGCAGTGAATTCGGGAACACTCCCAATTCACCCCTCCACTTT.